The clone carrying this T cell receptor (beta chain) was counted only a few times. The antigen is not known. Described treatment: oral pan-JAK inhibitor, 5-10 mg twice daily. Obtained from alopecia areata patients were lesional scalp punch biopsies along with peripheral blood. This entry comes from a study of CD8+ T cells in alopecia areata. Study-wide findings and caveats: Mice gave a clearer picture of TCR sharing than patients did, possibly for HLA-related reasons. Tofacitinib significantly decreased scalp clonality and expanded CD8+ clones among top 100.

V was clipped by 0 bases and J by 5 bases, with 9 bases between them. CDR3 size: 13 residues. The V gene's germline CDR1 is SGHRS and CDR2 YFSETQ. Extracted from the samples, RNA was reverse transcribed into cDNA to serve as the sequencing template. Sequenced by immunoSEQ multiplex PCR; TCRdb stores in-frame clones only, minus some. In the table there are under 150,000 clones, over 55% of which are singletons. This specimen was CD4+ T cells sorted from blood, taken at week 4, from a patient treated with tofacitinib. This TCR was sampled from a human donor with alopecia areata. The rearrangement links TRBV5-1 to TRBJ2-7; TRBD1 is a possible D gene (6 bases). The CDR3 nucleotides are TGCGCCAGCAGCTTGGACAGGGCCCACGAGCAGTACTTC. Its translation is CASSLDRAHEQYF.